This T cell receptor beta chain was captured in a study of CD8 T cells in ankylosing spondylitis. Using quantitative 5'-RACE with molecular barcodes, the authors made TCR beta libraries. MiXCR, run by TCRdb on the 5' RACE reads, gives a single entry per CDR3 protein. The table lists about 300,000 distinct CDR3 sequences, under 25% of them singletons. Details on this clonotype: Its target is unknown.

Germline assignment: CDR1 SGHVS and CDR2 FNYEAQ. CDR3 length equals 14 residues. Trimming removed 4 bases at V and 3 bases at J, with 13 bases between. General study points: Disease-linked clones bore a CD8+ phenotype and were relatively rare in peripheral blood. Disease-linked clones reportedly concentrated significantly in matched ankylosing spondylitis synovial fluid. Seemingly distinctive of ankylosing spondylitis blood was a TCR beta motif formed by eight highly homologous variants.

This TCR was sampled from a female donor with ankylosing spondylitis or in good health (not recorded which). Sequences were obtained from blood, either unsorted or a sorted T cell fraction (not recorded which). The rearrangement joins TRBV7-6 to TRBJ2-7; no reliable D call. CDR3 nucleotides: TGTGCCAGCAGCTCGAACCATGTTGGCTACGAGCAGTACTTC. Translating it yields CASSSNHVGYEQYF.